The next 11 T cell receptor beta chains were all read from a single sample in a study of blood T cells in healthy people across ages. With a J-beta primer mix and a sample-barcoded 5' primer, a second PCR ran 7 to 11 cycles. TCRdb reprocessed the 5' RACE reads with MiXCR, giving one entry per CDR3 protein. The sample holds fewer than 700,000 distinct CDR3 sequences; roughly 43% are singletons and the top ten take 25% to 30%. What was sequenced was blood. These receptor sequences come from a man older than 75 in good health.

About this clonotype itself: A much larger clone lies one base from this, so it may be a read error. The rearrangement links TRBV29-1 to TRBJ2-5, with D possibly being TRBD2 (6 bases). Germline V gene data show CDR1 as SQVTM and CDR2 as ANQGSEA. The CDR3 runs 15 residues. Here the CDR3 DNA reads TGCAGCGTCGAAGGGACTCCAAGTCTTCGGGATGAGCAGTACTTC. This sequence encodes CSVEGTPSLRDEQYF.

The chain joins TRBV5-6 to TRBJ2-2; no firm D call. This CDR3 region has 14 residues. V lost 5 bases, J lost 1 base, and 9 bases lay in between. The germline V gene has CDR1 SGHDT and CDR2 YYEEEE. In DNA, the CDR3 is TGTGCCAGCAGTGGAACCAGGAACACCGGGGAGCTGTTTTTT. Protein: CASSGTRNTGELFF.

This clonotype was counted many times. The genes are TRBV29-1 and TRBJ2-5, with D possibly matching TRBD2 (7 bases). The CDR3 length is 19 residues. The V end was cut by 3 bases, the J end by 2 bases, with 28 bases between. Germline-derived CDR1 and CDR2 are SQVTM and ANQGSEA. The CDR3 DNA is TGCAGCGTTGACCCCTCCCTTGATTTTACGGGGGGCTTTCAAGAGACCCAGTACTTC. Residues: CSVDPSLDFTGGFQETQYF.

The gene calls are TRBV29-1 and TRBJ2-5, with 12 bases fitting TRBD1. The CDR3 runs 16 residues. The V gene's germline CDR1 is SQVTM and CDR2 ANQGSEA. J was trimmed by 2 bases and V by 3 bases; bases with no gene match: 7. For the CDR3, the DNA is TGCAGCGTTGAGGGACAGGGGGCGATTAGTCAAGAGACCCAGTACTTC. Translated: CSVEGQGAISQETQYF. Complete variable domain (other parts from reference TRBV29-1 and TRBJ2-5): SAVISQKPSRDICQRGTSLTIQCQVDSQVTMMFWYRQQPGQSLTLIATANQGSEATYESGFVIDKFPISRPNLTFSTLTVSNMSPEDSSIYLCSVEGQGAISQETQYFGPGTRLLVL.

This chain's CDR3 is CASSERDYGYTF. CDR3 DNA: TGTGCCAGCAGCGAAAGGGACTATGGCTACACCTTC. This chain links TRBV3-1 with TRBJ1-2; D uncertain. V was cut by 5 bases and J by 3 bases, with 7 bases left in between. Per the germline V gene, CDR1 is LGHDT and CDR2 is YNNKEL (reference sequence). This CDR3 region has 12 residues.

The chain has TRBV4-1 and TRBJ2-1; 15 nucleotides match TRBD2. The germline V gene encodes CDR1 MGHRA and CDR2 YSYEKL. The CDR3 sequence is 20 residues long. V lost 4 bases, J lost 0 bases, and 10 bases stayed unmatched. The CDR3 loop reads CASSRTGTSGGMSSYNEQFF. DNA of the CDR3: TGCGCCAGCAGCCGGACCGGGACTAGCGGGGGGATGAGCTCCTACAATGAGCAGTTCTTC.

In this sample, this clonotype turned up many times. The chain couples TRBV7-3 to TRBJ1-1; the D is unclear. CDR3 length equals 13 residues. V was cut by 5 bases and J by 1 base, with 8 bases left in between. Germline assignment: CDR1 SGHTA and CDR2 FQGTGA. CDR3 DNA: TGTGCCAGCAGCGTGGGTCCGAACACTGAAGCTTTCTTT. Its protein is CASSVGPNTEAFF. The full variable domain, in which reference TRBV7-3 and TRBJ1-1 provide the parts outside the CDR3, is GAGVSQTPSNKVTEKGKYVELRCDPISGHTALYWYRQSLGQGPEFLIYFQGTGAADDSGLPNDRFFAVRPEGSVSTLKIQRTERGDSAVYLCASSVGPNTEAFFGQGTRLTVV.

V gene TRBV4-3 combines with J gene TRBJ2-1, with TRBD1 identical over 9 bases. V was pared by 4 bases and J by 7 bases, with 8 bases of the junction left unmatched. CDR1 and CDR2 from the germline V gene are LGHNA and YSLEER. CDR3 length: 15 amino acids. The CDR3 protein is CASSLAGTGRNEQFF. CDR3 in DNA: TGCGCCAGCAGCCTAGCCGGGACAGGGCGGAATGAGCAGTTCTTC.

This clonotype was picked up a small number of times. The chain links TRBV20-1 to TRBJ2-5; D gene ambiguous. V lost 2 bases and J 0 bases, leaving 4 bases between the germline ends. The CDR3 covers 12 residues. Looked up from germline, CDR1 is DFQATT and CDR2 is SNEGSKA (reference sequence). The CDR3 loop reads CSARSNQETQYF. CDR3 DNA sequence: TGCAGTGCTAGAAGCAACCAAGAGACCCAGTACTTC.

This clonotype was detected a few times. This chain uses TRBV7-2 with TRBJ2-5, with 12 bases fitting TRBD2. The CDR3 has 15 amino acids. V was clipped by 5 bases and J by 4 bases; unmatched bases: 5. Germline lookup yields CDR1 SGHTA and CDR2 FQGNSA. The CDR3, as DNA: TGTGCCAGCAGCGTACTAGCGGGGGGCGGAGAGACCCAGTACTTC. Translating it yields CASSVLAGGGETQYF.

In its sample, this clonotype was seen a few times. This chain's CDR3 is CASSQVYAETGKNSPLHF. CDR3 sequence (DNA): TGTGCCAGCAGCCAAGTCTACGCGGAGACAGGGAAGAATTCACCCCTCCACTTT. V gene TRBV14 combines with J gene TRBJ1-6; TRBD1 matches at 7 bases. Looked up from germline, CDR1 is SGHDN and CDR2 is FVKESK. The CDR3 is made up of 18 amino acids. J lost 7 bases, V lost 1 base, and 13 bases had no gene match.